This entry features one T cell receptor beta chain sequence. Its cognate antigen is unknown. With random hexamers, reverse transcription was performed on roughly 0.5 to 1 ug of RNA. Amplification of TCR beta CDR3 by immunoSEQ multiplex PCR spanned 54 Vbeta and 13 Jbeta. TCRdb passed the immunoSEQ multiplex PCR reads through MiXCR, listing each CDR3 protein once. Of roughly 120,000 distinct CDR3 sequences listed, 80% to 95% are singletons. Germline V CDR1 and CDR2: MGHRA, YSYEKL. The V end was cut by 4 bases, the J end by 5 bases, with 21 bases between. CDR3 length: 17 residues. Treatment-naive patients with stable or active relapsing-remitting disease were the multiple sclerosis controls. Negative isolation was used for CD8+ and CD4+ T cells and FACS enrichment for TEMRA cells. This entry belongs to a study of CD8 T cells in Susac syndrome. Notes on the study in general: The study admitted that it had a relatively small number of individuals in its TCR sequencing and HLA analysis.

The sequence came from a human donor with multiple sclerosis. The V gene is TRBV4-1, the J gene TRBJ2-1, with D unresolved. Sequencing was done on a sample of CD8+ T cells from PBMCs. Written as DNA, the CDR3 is TGCGCCAGCAGCCGCGAAAATAACAGAGAATTAAACAATGAGCAGTTCTTC. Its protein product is CASSRENNRELNNEQFF.